This record looks at one TCR beta chain sequence and its context. Sequencing was performed with immunoSEQ multiplex PCR; in TCRdb, only in-frame clones are kept and a portion is missing. In the table there are 170,000 or so clones, roughly 84% of which are singletons. The source of the sample is a study of cytomegalovirus exposure and HLA in healthy donors. In germline, CDR1 is SGHAT, CDR2 FQNNGV. The CDR3 runs 18 residues. J lost 0 bases, V lost 5 bases, and 12 bases had no gene match. The sequencing input was PBMCs. The chain has TRBV11-2 and TRBJ2-7, with 11 bases identical to TRBD2. The TCR comes from a woman aged 18-35 years in good health and CMV-seropositive. In DNA, the CDR3 is TGTGCCAGCAGCCAACTAGCGGGGGAAGACCTATCCTCCTACGAGCAGTACTTC. This codes for CASSQLAGEDLSSYEQYF. The full variable domain, with the rest looked up from reference TRBV11-2 and TRBJ2-7, is EAGVAQSPRYKIIEKRQSVAFWCNPISGHATLYWYQQILGQGPKLLIQFQNNGVVDDSQLPKDRFSAERLKGVDSTLKIQPAKLEDSAVYLCASSQLAGEDLSSYEQYFGPGTRLTVT.